The 23 T cell receptor beta chains below all came from one sample that was sequenced in a study of a mutant IDH1 vaccine in newly diagnosed glioma. Which antigens these TCRs recognize remains unknown. Libraries were prepared by immunoSEQ multiplex PCR; TCRdb keeps only in-frame clonotypes and omits some of them. The repertoire has some 40,000 clones, 80% of them found once; the top ten carry more than 12%. Documented time point: week 11, during vaccination. Doses of 300 ug of mutant IDH1 20-mer peptide were given with topical imiquimod. Material: peripheral blood mononuclear cells (PBMCs), obtained from a glioma patient whose treatment included an IDH1 peptide vaccine. These TCRs come from a woman between 25 and 40 years old with glioma. Some clones in this sample may be carry-over from other donors' samples.

The chain joins TRBV10-3 to TRBJ1-5; perhaps TRBD1 as D (6 bases). This CDR3 contains 15 residues. In germline, CDR1 is ENHRY, CDR2 SYGVKD. V lost 3 bases to trimming and J lost 0 bases, with 9 bases between them. In DNA form, the CDR3 reads TGTGCCATCAGTGATCCGGGACATAGCAATCAGCCCCAGCATTTT. It yields the protein CAISDPGHSNQPQHF.

This chain uses TRBV6-1 with TRBJ1-1, with no clear D. The germline V gene has CDR1 MNHNS and CDR2 SASEGT. This CDR3 is built from 14 residues. With 7 bases removed from V and 5 bases from J, the gap between germline ends came to 17 bases. The CDR3 reads CASTGEGGVTEAFF. The DNA for the CDR3 is TGTGCCAGCACCGGCGAGGGAGGTGTGACTGAAGCTTTCTTT.

The V call is TRBV6-5, the J call TRBJ2-3; 7 nucleotides match TRBD1. Germline V lookup: CDR1 MNHEY, CDR2 SVGAGI. J gave up 5 bases and V 2 bases, and 4 bases lay outside the gene matches. The CDR3 consists of 14 residues. CDR3 residues: CASSYVGGGDTQYF. For the CDR3, the DNA is TGTGCCAGCAGTTACGTAGGGGGCGGAGATACGCAGTATTTT.

The chain has TRBV2 and TRBJ2-6; no firm D call. V lost 6 bases and J 0 bases, leaving 33 bases between the germline ends. The CDR3 is made up of 23 amino acids. Germline V gives CDR1 SNHLY, CDR2 FYNNEI. The CDR3: CASSLKAPRMDGFSPSGANVLTF. In DNA form, the CDR3 reads TGTGCCAGCAGCCTAAAGGCCCCCCGAATGGACGGCTTCTCTCCCTCTGGGGCCAACGTCCTGACTTTC.

This chain joins TRBV19 and TRBJ1-2, with D possibly matching TRBD1 (5 bases). CDR1 and CDR2 (germline): LNHDA, SQIVND (reference sequence). The CDR3 has 13 residues. V was pared by 11 bases and J by 2 bases, with 15 bases between. CDR3 sequence (DNA): TGTGCCTCTAACCGGGACCAAAACTATGGCTACACCTTC. The encoded protein is CASNRDQNYGYTF.

This chain links TRBV6-5 with TRBJ2-1, with 8 bases fitting TRBD2. V was clipped by 5 bases and J by 7 bases; unmatched bases: 10. The CDR3 spans 15 residues. In germline, CDR1 is MNHEY, CDR2 SVGAGI. The CDR3 sequence: CASSRGGGVRNEQFF. The CDR3 nucleotides are TGTGCCAGCAGTCGGGGGGGCGGGGTCAGAAATGAGCAGTTCTTC.

The chain carries TRBV6-1 and TRBJ2-5, with unresolved D. Germline V gene lookup returns CDR1 MNHNS and CDR2 SASEGT. This CDR3 spans 13 amino acids. V lost 5 bases, J lost 3 bases, and 10 bases lay in between. The CDR3 sequence: CASSFLVEETQYF. Written as DNA, the CDR3 is TGTGCCAGCAGTTTTTTGGTGGAAGAGACCCAGTACTTC.

This rearrangement joins TRBV2 to TRBJ2-5, with D hard to call. There are 10 residues in the CDR3. Trimming cost V 7 bases and J 4 bases, with 4 bases left between them. Germline values: CDR1 SNHLY, CDR2 FYNNEI. CDR3 bases: TGTGCCAGCACCGGAGAGACCCAGTACTTC. Its translation: CASTGETQYF.

V and J are TRBV27 and TRBJ1-5; D not resolved. Trimming took off 0 bases at V and 3 bases at J, with 9 bases between the two ends. Germline V gives CDR1 MNHEY, CDR2 SMNVEV (reference sequence). The CDR3 length is 15 residues. This chain's CDR3 is CASSLSLGPNQPQHF. The CDR3 DNA is TGTGCCAGCAGTTTATCCCTGGGCCCCAATCAGCCCCAGCATTTT.

This clone is labeled as medium-sized. V is TRBV29-1 and J is TRBJ2-5; 9 positions agree with TRBD1. Germline CDR1 reads SQVTM; CDR2 reads ANQGSEA. Trimming took 7 bases from V and 4 from J; bases not matched to a gene: 10. The CDR3 is 14 residues long. The CDR3 is CSAKMGTGTETQYF. In DNA form, the CDR3 reads TGCAGCGCTAAAATGGGGACAGGGACAGAGACCCAGTACTTC.

The chain combines TRBV10-3 with TRBJ1-1; 11 bases are shared with TRBD1. CDR3 length equals 15 residues. V was pared by 4 bases and J by 7 bases, with 8 bases of the junction left unmatched. Germline lookup yields CDR1 ENHRY and CDR2 SYGVKD. Here the CDR3 reads CAISGTGGFEGEAFF. The CDR3 bases are TGTGCCATCAGTGGGACAGGGGGCTTCGAGGGTGAAGCTTTCTTT.

The rearrangement joins TRBV4-1 to TRBJ2-2; 8 bases are a match to TRBD2. Germline CDR1 reads MGHRA; CDR2 reads YSYEKL. V lost 2 bases and J lost 6; bases outside the gene matches: 5. The CDR3 runs to 15 residues. The DNA of the CDR3 is TGCGCCAGCAGCCAAAGCGGGAGCGGGGCCGGGGAGCTGTTTTTT. Translating it yields CASSQSGSGAGELFF.

The chain links TRBV6-5 to TRBJ2-7; weak D call: TRBD1 (7 bases). The germline V and J ends were trimmed by 6 bases and 5 bases, with 17 bases remaining between them. In germline, CDR1 is MNHEY, CDR2 SVGAGI. CDR3 size: 14 residues. As DNA, the CDR3 is TGTGCCAGCAGACCTAGACAGGGAGGCAACGAGCAGTACTTC. It is translated as CASRPRQGGNEQYF.

The rearrangement uses TRBV5-1 and TRBJ2-3; D is undetermined. From germline, CDR1 is SGHRS and CDR2 YFSETQ. The V end was cut by 3 bases, the J end by 4 bases, with 6 bases between. This CDR3 has 12 residues. CDR3 residues: CASSSQADTQYF. The DNA for the CDR3 is TGCGCCAGCAGCTCCCAGGCAGATACGCAGTATTTT.

The CDR3 region is CASSRTPGWNTEAFF. CDR3 in DNA: TGTGCCAGCAGCCGGACGCCGGGATGGAACACTGAAGCTTTCTTT. The chain links TRBV5-4 to TRBJ1-1; D remains ambiguous. This CDR3 comprises 15 residues. Germline assignment: CDR1 SGHNT and CDR2 YYREEE (reference sequence). V lost 4 bases and J lost 1, with 14 bases in between.

Only a few counts were recorded for this clone. V usage is TRBV5-1 and J usage is TRBJ1-1; 8 bases align to TRBD1. This CDR3 comprises 17 residues. Germline-derived CDR1 and CDR2 are SGHRS and YFSETQ. V lost 4 bases and J lost 1; bases outside the gene matches: 12. This CDR3 is CASSPRQGAYENTEAFF. CDR3 nucleotides: TGCGCCAGCAGCCCGCGCCAGGGGGCCTACGAGAACACTGAAGCTTTCTTT.

The chain links TRBV19 to TRBJ1-1, with unresolved D. Looked up from germline, CDR1 is LNHDA and CDR2 is SQIVND (reference sequence). V was pared by 4 bases and J by 11 bases, with 11 bases between. The CDR3 covers 11 residues. CDR3 amino acids: CASSTYLGAFF. The CDR3 DNA follows: TGTGCCAGTAGTACTTACCTGGGGGCTTTCTTT. The variable domain in full, with the rest retrieved from reference TRBV19 and TRBJ1-1, is DGGITQSPKYLFRKEGQNVTLSCEQNLNHDAMYWYRQDPGQGLRLIYYSQIVNDFQKGDIAEGYSVSREKKESFPLTVTSAQKNPTAFYLCASSTYLGAFFGQGTRLTVV.

In this sample, this clone turned up once. The chain recombines TRBV7-3 with TRBJ1-1, with D maybe TRBD1 (6 bases). The CDR3 has 14 amino acids. V was trimmed by 1 base and J by 8 bases, leaving 14 bases between them. CDR1 is SGHTA and CDR2 is FQGTGA in the germline V gene. CDR3 in DNA: TGTGCCAGCAGCTTAAAGGGGGGCGGTGGAGAAGCTTTCTTT. Translated, it gives CASSLKGGGGEAFF.

This clone is a singleton in its sample. The chain is built from TRBV7-8 and TRBJ1-4, with unresolved D. Trimming stripped 5 bases from V and 8 bases from J, with 21 bases between. There are 16 residues in the CDR3. From germline, CDR1 is SGHVS and CDR2 FQNEAQ. The CDR3: CASSLPSGGGWEKLFF. The CDR3 DNA reads as TGTGCCAGCAGCCTCCCCTCGGGCGGTGGTTGGGAAAAACTGTTTTTT.

This rearrangement joins TRBV5-1 to TRBJ1-2; a weak D match, TRBD1 (5 bases). The CDR3 consists of 15 residues. The V and J ends lost 2 bases and 3 bases respectively, with 14 bases between them. The germline CDR1 and CDR2 sequences are SGHRS and YFSETQ. The CDR3 spells CASSLRHSGDYGYTF. CDR3 in DNA: TGCGCCAGCAGCTTACGACACTCGGGGGACTATGGCTACACCTTC.

The J gene is TRBJ2-7, the V gene TRBV28; 9 bases align to TRBD1. Germline CDR1 reads MDHEN; CDR2 reads SYDVKM. V was clipped by 6 bases and J by 2 bases; unmatched bases: 11. The CDR3 spans 16 residues. The CDR3 nucleotides are TGTGCCAGCAGAAAGGCCGGGACAGGGTACCCCTACGAGCAGTACTTC. Protein: CASRKAGTGYPYEQYF.

J is TRBJ2-2 and V is TRBV6-6; 9 bases map to TRBD1. V trimming: 4 bases; J trimming: 3 bases; junction bases outside the gene matches: 3. The CDR3 runs 15 residues. Germline CDR1 MNHNY, CDR2 SVGAGI (reference sequence). CDR3 nucleotides: TGTGCCAGCAGTTTTTGGACAGGGGACACCGGGGAGCTGTTTTTT. Translation: CASSFWTGDTGELFF.

The V gene is TRBV6-6, the J gene TRBJ2-7, with D possibly being TRBD1 or TRBD2 (5 bases each). CDR1 is MNHNY, CDR2 SVGAGI, per germline (reference sequence). The CDR3 totals 14 residues. V was shortened by 0 bases and J by 5 bases, with 11 bases between the two germline ends. The CDR3 DNA is TGTGCCAGCAGTTACTCGTCAGGGACCCACGAGCAGTACTTC. Translating it yields CASSYSSGTHEQYF.